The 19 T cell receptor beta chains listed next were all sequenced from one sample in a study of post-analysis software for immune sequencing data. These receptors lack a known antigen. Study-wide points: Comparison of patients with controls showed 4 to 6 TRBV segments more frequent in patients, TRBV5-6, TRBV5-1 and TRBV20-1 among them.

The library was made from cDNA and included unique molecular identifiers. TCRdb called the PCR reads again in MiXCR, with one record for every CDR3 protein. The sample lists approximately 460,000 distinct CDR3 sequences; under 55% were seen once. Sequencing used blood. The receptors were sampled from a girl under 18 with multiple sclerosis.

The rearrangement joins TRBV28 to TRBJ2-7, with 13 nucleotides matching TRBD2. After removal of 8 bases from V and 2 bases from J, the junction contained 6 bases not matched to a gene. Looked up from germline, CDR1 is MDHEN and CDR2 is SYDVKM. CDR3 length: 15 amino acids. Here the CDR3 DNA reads TGTGCCAGCTTCTCGGGACTAGCGGGAACCTACGAGCAGTACTTC. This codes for CASFSGLAGTYEQYF.

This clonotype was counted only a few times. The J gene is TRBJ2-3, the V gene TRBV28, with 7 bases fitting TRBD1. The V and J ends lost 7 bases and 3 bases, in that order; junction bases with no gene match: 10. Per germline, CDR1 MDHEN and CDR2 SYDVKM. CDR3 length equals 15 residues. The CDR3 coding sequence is TGTGCCAGCACCTGGGGACAGAGTAAAACAGATACGCAGTATTTT. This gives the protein CASTWGQSKTDTQYF.

The CDR3 loop is CASSQEDNREETQYF. The CDR3 nucleotides are TGCGCCAGCAGCCAAGAGGATAACAGGGAAGAGACCCAGTACTTC. V gene TRBV4-1 combines with J gene TRBJ2-5, with D possibly being TRBD1 (6 bases). Trimming pared 0 bases from V and 3 bases from J, leaving 11 bases between. This CDR3 comprises 15 residues. The germline CDR1 and CDR2 sequences are MGHRA and YSYEKL.

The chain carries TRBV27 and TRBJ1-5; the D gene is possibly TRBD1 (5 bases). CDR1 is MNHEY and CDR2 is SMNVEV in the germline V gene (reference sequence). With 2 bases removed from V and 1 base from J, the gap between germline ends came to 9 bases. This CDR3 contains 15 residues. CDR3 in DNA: TGTGCCAGCAGTTTAGCCCAGGGCAGCAATCAGCCCCAGCATTTT. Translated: CASSLAQGSNQPQHF.

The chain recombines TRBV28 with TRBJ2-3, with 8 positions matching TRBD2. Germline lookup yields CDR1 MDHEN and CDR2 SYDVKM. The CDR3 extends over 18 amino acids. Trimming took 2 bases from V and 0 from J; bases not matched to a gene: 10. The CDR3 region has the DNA TGTGCCAGCAGTTTAATGCTAGCGGGTCAAACTAGCACAGATACGCAGTATTTT. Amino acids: CASSLMLAGQTSTDTQYF.

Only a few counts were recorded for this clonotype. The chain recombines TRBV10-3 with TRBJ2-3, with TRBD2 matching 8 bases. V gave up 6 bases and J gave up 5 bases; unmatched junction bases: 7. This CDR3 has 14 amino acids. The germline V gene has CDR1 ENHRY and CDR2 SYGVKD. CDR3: CAISGGVLGDTQYF. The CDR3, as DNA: TGTGCCATCAGCGGGGGGGTCTTGGGAGATACGCAGTATTTT.

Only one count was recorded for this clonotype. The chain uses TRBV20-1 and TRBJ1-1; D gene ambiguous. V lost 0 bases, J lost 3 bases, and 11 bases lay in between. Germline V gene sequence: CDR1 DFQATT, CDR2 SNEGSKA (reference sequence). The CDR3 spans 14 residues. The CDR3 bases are TGCAGTGCTAGAGATACCCGCTCGGACACTGAAGCTTTCTTT. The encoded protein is CSARDTRSDTEAFF.

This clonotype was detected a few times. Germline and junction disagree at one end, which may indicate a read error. CDR3 DNA sequence: TGTGCTAGCAGCCTGAGGGGGGAGGCTAGCGGCTCCTACGAGCAGTACTTC. It translates to CASSLRGEASGSYEQYF. The chain recombines TRBV7-7 with TRBJ2-7; a weak D match, TRBD2 (7 bases). This CDR3 contains 17 residues. CDR1 is SSHAT, CDR2 FNYEAQ, per germline (reference sequence).

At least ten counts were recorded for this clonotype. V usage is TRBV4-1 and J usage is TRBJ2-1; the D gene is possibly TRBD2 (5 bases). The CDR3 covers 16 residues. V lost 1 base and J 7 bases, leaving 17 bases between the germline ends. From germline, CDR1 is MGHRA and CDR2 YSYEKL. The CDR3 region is CASSQVDLGFYNEQFF. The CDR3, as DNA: TGCGCCAGCAGCCAAGTGGACTTGGGGTTTTATAATGAGCAGTTCTTC.

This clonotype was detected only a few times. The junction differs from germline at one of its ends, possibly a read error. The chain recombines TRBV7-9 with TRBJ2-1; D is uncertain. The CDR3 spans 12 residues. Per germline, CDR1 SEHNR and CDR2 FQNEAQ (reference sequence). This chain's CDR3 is CSSSLSGLEQFF. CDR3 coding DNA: TGTTCCAGCAGCTTATCCGGATTGGAGCAGTTCTTC.

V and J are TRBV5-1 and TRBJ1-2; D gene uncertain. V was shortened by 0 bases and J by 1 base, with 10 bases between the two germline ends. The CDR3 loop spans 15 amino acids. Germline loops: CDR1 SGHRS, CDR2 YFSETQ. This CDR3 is CASSLDGRNNYGYTF. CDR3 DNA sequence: TGCGCCAGCAGCTTGGATGGCAGAAATAACTATGGCTACACCTTC.

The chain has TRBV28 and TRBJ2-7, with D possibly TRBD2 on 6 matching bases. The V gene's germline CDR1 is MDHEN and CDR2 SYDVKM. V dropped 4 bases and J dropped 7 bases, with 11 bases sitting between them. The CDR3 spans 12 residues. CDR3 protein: CASSSRREEQYF. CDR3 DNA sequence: TGTGCCAGCAGTTCCCGCCGGGAGGAGCAGTACTTC.

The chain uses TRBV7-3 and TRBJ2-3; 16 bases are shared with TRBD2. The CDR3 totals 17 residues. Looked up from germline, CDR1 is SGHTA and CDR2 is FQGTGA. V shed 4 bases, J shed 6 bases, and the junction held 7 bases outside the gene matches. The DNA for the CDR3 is TGTGCCAGCAGCTACGGGACTAGCGGGAGGGCCTCTGATACGCAGTATTTT. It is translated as CASSYGTSGRASDTQYF.

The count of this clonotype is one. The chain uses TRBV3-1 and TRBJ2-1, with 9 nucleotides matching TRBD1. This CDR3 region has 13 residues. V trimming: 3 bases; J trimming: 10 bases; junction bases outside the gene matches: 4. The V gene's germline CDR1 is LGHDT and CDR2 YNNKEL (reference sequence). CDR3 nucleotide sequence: TGTGCCAGCAGCCACGCGGACAGGGGCGAGCAGTTCTTC. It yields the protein CASSHADRGEQFF.

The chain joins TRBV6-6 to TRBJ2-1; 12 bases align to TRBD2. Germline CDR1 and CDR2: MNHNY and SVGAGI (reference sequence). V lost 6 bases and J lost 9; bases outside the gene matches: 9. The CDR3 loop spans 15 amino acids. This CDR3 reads CASSLTSGRYGEQFF. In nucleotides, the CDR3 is TGTGCCAGCAGCTTGACTAGCGGGAGATATGGTGAGCAGTTCTTC.

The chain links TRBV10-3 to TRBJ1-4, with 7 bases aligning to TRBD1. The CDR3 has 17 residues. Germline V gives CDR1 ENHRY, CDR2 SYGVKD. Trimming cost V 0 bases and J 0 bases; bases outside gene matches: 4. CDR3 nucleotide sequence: TGTGCCATCAGTGAGTCGAGGGGGCAAGCAACTAATGAAAAACTGTTTTTT. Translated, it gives CAISESRGQATNEKLFF.

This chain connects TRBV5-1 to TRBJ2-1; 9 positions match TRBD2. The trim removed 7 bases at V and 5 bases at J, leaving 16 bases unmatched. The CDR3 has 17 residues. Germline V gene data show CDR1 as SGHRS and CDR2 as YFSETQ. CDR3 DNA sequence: TGCGCCAGCGCCATTCGGGGCGGGAGGGCCATCGACAATGAGCAGTTCTTC. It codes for CASAIRGGRAIDNEQFF.

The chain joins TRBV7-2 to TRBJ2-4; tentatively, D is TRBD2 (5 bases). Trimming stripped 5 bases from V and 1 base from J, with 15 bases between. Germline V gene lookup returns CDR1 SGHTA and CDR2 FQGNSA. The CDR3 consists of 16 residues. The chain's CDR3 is CASSPIASYAKNIQYF. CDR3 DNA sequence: TGTGCCAGCAGCCCGATAGCGAGTTACGCCAAAAACATTCAGTACTTC.

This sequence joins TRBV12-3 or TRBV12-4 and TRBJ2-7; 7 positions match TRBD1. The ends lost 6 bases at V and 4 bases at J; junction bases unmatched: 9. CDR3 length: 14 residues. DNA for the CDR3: TGTGCCAGCAGCCTGGGACAGTTTTATTACGAGCAGTACTTC. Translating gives CASSLGQFYYEQYF.